Following are 4 T cell receptor beta chains from one sample sequenced in a study of OX40 agonist ivuxolimab in advanced cancers. Clones were read by immunoSEQ multiplex PCR, and TCRdb kept only the in-frame ones, dropping some. The sample has about 16,000 clones; 90% are singletons. The specimen comprised CD4+ or CD8+ T cells sorted from blood, sampled in a trial of the OX40 agonist ivuxolimab. These receptors were collected from an adult with an advanced solid tumor such as melanoma, head and neck, liver or kidney cancer.

The V and J genes are TRBV13 and TRBJ2-7; D is ambiguous. Germline V CDR1 and CDR2: PRHDT, FYEKMQ (reference sequence). The CDR3 spans 15 residues. The V end lost 5 bases, the J end lost 2 bases, and 16 bases lay between the germline ends. CDR3 coding DNA: TGTGCCAGCAGCCCGGTAGGGTCCCCGGCCTACGAGCAGTACTTC. This sequence encodes CASSPVGSPAYEQYF.

The chain links TRBV11-3 to TRBJ2-7; maybe TRBD1 (5 bases). The germline CDR1 and CDR2 sequences are SGHNT and YENEEA. Trimming shortened V by 1 base and J by 3 bases, and 16 bases separated the two germline ends. The CDR3 consists of 16 residues. CDR3 region: CASSLVMGSGYYEQYF. CDR3 sequence (DNA): TGTGCCAGCAGCTTAGTTATGGGATCAGGGTACTACGAGCAGTACTTC.

The chain joins TRBV11-2 to TRBJ2-3; D assignment may be TRBD1 or TRBD2 (5 bases each). This CDR3 region has 14 residues. The germline gives CDR1 SGHAT, CDR2 FQNNGV. The V end was cut by 5 bases, the J end by 0 bases, with 9 bases between. Here the CDR3 DNA reads TGTGCCAGCAGCCCCGGGGACAGCACAGATACGCAGTATTTT. Its protein product is CASSPGDSTDTQYF.

The rearrangement joins TRBV10-1 to TRBJ2-7; TRBD2 matches at 8 bases. Germline V CDR1 and CDR2: WNHNN, SYGVQD (reference sequence). With V trimmed by 5 bases and J by 0 bases, 6 bases remained unmatched. The CDR3 is 15 amino acids. In DNA, the CDR3 is TGCGCCAGCAGTAAGGGACTAGATAGCTCCTACGAGCAGTACTTC. Translating it yields CASSKGLDSSYEQYF.